This TCR beta chain comes out of a study of blood T cell repertoires in COVID-19. Study at large: Samples representing acute and convalescent COVID-19 were sourced from the United States, Italy and Spain. The cDNA or gDNA used as material had been derived from T cells, B-cell-depleted T cells, or PBMCs.

This clone came up a few times. Participants spanned ages roughly 18 to 90 years and resided in about two dozen US areas. The germline V gene encodes CDR1 SGHRS and CDR2 YFSETQ. The CDR3 extends over 15 amino acids. V lost 0 bases and J lost 2, with 8 bases in between. Generated by immunoSEQ multiplex PCR, the TCRdb table keeps only in-frame clones and is missing some. This sample carries 150,000 to 200,000 clones, 84% of them seen once, and the ten largest clones take approximately 16%. Material for sequencing was PBMCs or T cells enriched from blood (not recorded which). The source of this sequence is a middle-aged man who had recovered from COVID-19. The V gene is TRBV5-1, the J gene TRBJ1-4; D is undetermined. The CDR3 spells CASSLASGTNEKLFF. In DNA, the CDR3 is TGCGCCAGCAGCTTGGCTTCAGGCACTAATGAAAAACTGTTTTTT.